These 21 T cell receptor beta chains were sequenced from one sample in a study of CXCR3-negative and CXCR3-positive naive CD8 T cells. UMI-labeled 5' RACE TRB cDNA libraries were prepared from the cells. TCRdb re-called the 5' RACE reads; one entry per CDR3 protein, DNA not given. Across tens of thousands of distinct CDR3 sequences, the top ten clones capture roughly 1.6% of the sample. Specimen: naive CXCR3- CD8+ T cells from blood. Subset indicated: CD45RO-CCR7+CD27+CD95- naive CD8+ T cells lacking CXCR3 (TNR3-). The origin of the receptors is a human donor in good health. Some clones in this sample may be carry-over from other donors' samples.

The rearrangement joins TRBV5-1 to TRBJ1-1. The CDR3 is 17 amino acids. Per the germline V gene, CDR1 is SGHRS and CDR2 is YFSETQ. Here the CDR3 reads CASSLETPKKWNTEAFF.

The CDR3 here is CASSVPGLAEQFF. J is TRBJ2-1 and V is TRBV27; with no DNA, the TCRdb D assignment of TRBD2 cannot be verified. The CDR3 is made up of 13 amino acids. Germline V gives CDR1 MNHEY, CDR2 SMNVEV (reference sequence).

The J gene is TRBJ2-1, the V gene TRBV12-3 or TRBV12-4; the TCRdb D gene call, TRBD1, has no DNA to confirm it. CDR3 length equals 13 residues. The CDR3 spells CASSPDSYNEQFF.

The chain links TRBV20-1 to TRBJ1-1; checking the TCRdb D call of TRBD1 is not possible without DNA. In germline, CDR1 is DFQATT, CDR2 SNEGSKA (reference sequence). The CDR3 loop spans 15 amino acids. CDR3: CSAVSTGTGSTEAFF.

V is TRBV29-1 and J is TRBJ2-5; TCRdb lists TRBD1, though no DNA is available to test this call. Germline-derived CDR1 and CDR2 are SQVTM and ANQGSEA. The CDR3 runs to 15 residues. The CDR3 here is CSVEALQGTQETQYF.

CDR3 protein: CASRGLAGSNEQFF. The chain employs TRBV5-1 and TRBJ2-1; the D call of TRBD2 rests on TCRdb alone, since no DNA is present to check it. Looked up from germline, CDR1 is SGHRS and CDR2 is YFSETQ. The CDR3 consists of 14 residues.

The rearrangement joins TRBV27 to TRBJ2-3; the D gene TCRdb calls, TRBD1, cannot be checked with no DNA. The CDR3 is made up of 12 amino acids. Germline-derived CDR1 and CDR2 are MNHEY and SMNVEV (reference sequence). This chain's CDR3 is CATRTGVDTQYF.

The rearrangement joins TRBV28 to TRBJ2-1. CDR3 length equals 12 residues. Germline assignment: CDR1 MDHEN and CDR2 SYDVKM. The CDR3 sequence is CASSSDYNEQFF.

V is TRBV19 and J is TRBJ2-7; absent DNA, TCRdb's TRBD1 call cannot be checked. CDR3 length: 11 amino acids. Germline lookup yields CDR1 LNHDA and CDR2 SQIVND (reference sequence). CDR3 sequence: CASGRGNEQYF.

V and J are TRBV27 and TRBJ1-5; TCRdb lists TRBD1, though no DNA is available to test this call. CDR3 length: 14 residues. Per the germline V gene, CDR1 is MNHEY and CDR2 is SMNVEV (reference sequence). Here the CDR3 reads CASSPSTGNQPQHF.

The chain carries TRBV28 and TRBJ2-5; TCRdb names TRBD2, which stays unverified in the absence of DNA. The V gene's germline CDR1 is MDHEN and CDR2 SYDVKM. The CDR3 consists of 15 residues. The CDR3 sequence is CASSLYVAGEETQYF. The full variable domain, with the rest looked up from reference TRBV28 and TRBJ2-5, is DVKVTQSSRYLVKRTGEKVFLECVQDMDHENMFWYRQDPGLGLRLIYFSYDVKMKEKGDIPEGYSVSREKKERFSLILESASTNQTSMYLCASSLYVAGEETQYFGPGTRLLVL.

The genes are TRBV27 and TRBJ2-5. The CDR3 consists of 14 residues. In germline, CDR1 is MNHEY, CDR2 SMNVEV (reference sequence). This CDR3 reads CASSLSGSQETQYF.

V gene TRBV7-3 combines with J gene TRBJ2-1; the TRBD2 assignment by TCRdb is unverifiable without DNA. This CDR3 has 15 amino acids. From germline, CDR1 is SGHTA and CDR2 FQGTGA. The CDR3 protein is CASASGKTAYNEQFF.

The chain employs TRBV6-2 or TRBV6-3 and TRBJ2-1; the TRBD2 assignment by TCRdb is unverifiable without DNA. The CDR3 has 12 residues. The V gene's germline CDR1 is MNHEY and CDR2 SVGEGT. CDR3 sequence reads: CASSYSREFQFF.

V gene TRBV15 combines with J gene TRBJ1-4; with no DNA, the TCRdb D assignment of TRBD1 cannot be verified. Germline loops: CDR1 LNHNV, CDR2 YYDKDF (reference sequence). This CDR3 region has 16 residues. The CDR3 is CATSRDLTGGLEKLFF.

The gene calls are TRBV7-9 and TRBJ1-1. Germline assignment: CDR1 SEHNR and CDR2 FQNEAQ (reference sequence). The CDR3 contains 13 residues. CDR3 residues: CASSEVNRAEAFF.

The CDR3 region is CASSLGGSYGYTF. The rearrangement links TRBV7-6 to TRBJ1-2. The CDR3 has 13 amino acids. Germline CDR1 is SGHVS and CDR2 is FNYEAQ.

The V and J genes are TRBV6-2 or TRBV6-3 and TRBJ2-7; TCRdb's D call, TRBD1, is unchecked because there is no DNA. This CDR3 is 15 amino acids long. From germline, CDR1 is MNHEY and CDR2 SVGEGT. CDR3 amino acids: CASSYGTGGEWEQYF.

V gene TRBV12-3 or TRBV12-4 combines with J gene TRBJ2-3; TCRdb's D call of TRBD1 is untestable without DNA. The CDR3 covers 16 residues. The CDR3 loop reads CASSTTDGTARDTQYF.

The chain links TRBV12-3 or TRBV12-4 to TRBJ1-2. The CDR3 has 14 amino acids. This CDR3 is CASSLVDGSYGYTF.

The chain is built from TRBV6-1 and TRBJ2-3; TCRdb's D call, TRBD2, is unchecked because there is no DNA. CDR1 and CDR2 from the germline V gene are MNHNS and SASEGT. The CDR3 extends over 17 amino acids. The CDR3 is CASSFQGLAGGADTQYF.